The T cell receptor beta chain described here comes from a study of early T cells in non-severe SARS-CoV-2 infection. This clonotype came up many times. The germline V and J ends were trimmed by 4 bases and 5 bases, with 15 bases remaining between them. This CDR3 comprises 15 residues. Germline lookup yields CDR1 PRHDT and CDR2 FYEKMQ (reference sequence). TCRdb passed the 5' RACE reads through MiXCR, listing each CDR3 protein once. The repertoire holds 20,000 or so distinct CDR3 sequences, 4% to 5.5% seen once, with approximately 5.3% in the top ten. The material sequenced was whole blood. The clonotype originates from an adult who was a healthcare worker with PCR-confirmed SARS-CoV-2 infection or an uninfected control (not recorded which). V is TRBV13 and J is TRBJ1-5; D perhaps matches TRBD1 (6 bases). The CDR3 coding sequence is TGTGCCAGCAGCTGGAGCATACAGGGATATCAGCCCCAGCATTTT. This encodes CASSWSIQGYQPQHF. Complete variable domain (other parts from reference TRBV13 and TRBJ1-5): AAGVIQSPRHLIKEKRETATLKCYPIPRHDTVYWYQQGPGQDPQFLISFYEKMQSDKGSIPDRFSAQQFSDYHSELNMSSLELGDSALYFCASSWSIQGYQPQHFGDGTRLSIL.